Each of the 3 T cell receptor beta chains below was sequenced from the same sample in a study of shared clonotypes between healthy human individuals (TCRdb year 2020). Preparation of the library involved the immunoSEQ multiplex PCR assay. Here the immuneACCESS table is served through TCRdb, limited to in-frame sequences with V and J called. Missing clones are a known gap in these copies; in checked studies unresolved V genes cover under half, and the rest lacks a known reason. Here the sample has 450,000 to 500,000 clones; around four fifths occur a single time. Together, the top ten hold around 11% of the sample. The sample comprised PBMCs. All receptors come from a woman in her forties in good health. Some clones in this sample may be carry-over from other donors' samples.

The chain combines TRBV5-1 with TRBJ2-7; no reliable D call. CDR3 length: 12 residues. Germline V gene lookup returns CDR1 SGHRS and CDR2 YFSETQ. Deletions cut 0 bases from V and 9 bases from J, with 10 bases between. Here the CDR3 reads CASSLEPPRQYF. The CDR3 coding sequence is TGCGCCAGCAGCTTGGAACCCCCCCGGCAGTACTTC.

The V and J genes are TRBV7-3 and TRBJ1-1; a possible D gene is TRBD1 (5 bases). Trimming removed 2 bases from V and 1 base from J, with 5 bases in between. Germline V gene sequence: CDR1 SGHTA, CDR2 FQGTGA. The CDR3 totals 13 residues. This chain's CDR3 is CASSLQGNTEAFF. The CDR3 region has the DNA TGTGCCAGCAGCTTACAGGGGAACACTGAAGCTTTCTTT.

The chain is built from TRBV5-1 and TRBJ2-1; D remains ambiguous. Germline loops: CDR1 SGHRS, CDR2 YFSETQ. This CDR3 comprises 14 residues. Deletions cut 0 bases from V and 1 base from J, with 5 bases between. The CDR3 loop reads CASSLDRSYNEQFF. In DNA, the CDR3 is TGCGCCAGCAGCTTGGACAGATCCTACAATGAGCAGTTCTTC.